This is a list of T cell receptor beta chains from one sample in a study of glioma-infiltrating T cells. TCRdb processed the multiplex PCR reads anew with MiXCR; each CDR3 protein has one entry. The sample contains roughly 200,000 distinct CDR3 sequences, more than 35% of which appear only once. The sequenced sample consisted of glioma tissue, nonneoplastic brain tissue, or PBMCs (not recorded which). The receptor source for this set is a human donor with low-grade glioma or glioblastoma, undergoing nonglioma brain surgery, or in good health (not recorded which). The CDR3 runs from the conserved cysteine through the conserved F or W. The D gene is left open where the match is weak. Rows give clone size only sometimes, using once, few, many, or a class for an expanded clone.

TRBJ1-2 | TRBV20-1 | many | . | TGCAGTGCTAGAGACGGAACTTTTTCGGGGGGCTACACCTTC | CSARDGTFSGGYTF
TRBJ2-3 | TRBV28 | . | . | TGTGCCAGCAGTACCTTTCTCCTATATCGGGGCAGCACAGATACGCAGTATTTT | CASSTFLLYRGSTDTQYF
TRBJ1-1 | TRBV29-1 | . | . | TGCAGCGTCGATCTAAACCTGAACACTGAAGCTTTCTTT | CSVDLNLNTEAFF
TRBJ2-1 | TRBV6-1 | many | TRBD1 | TGTGCCAGCAGCCCAGGGACAGGGGGCAATGAGCAGTTCTTC | CASSPGTGGNEQFF
TRBJ2-1 | TRBV4-2 | . | . | TGTGCCAGCAGCCAAGAAGGTGAGGGATTCTACAATGAGCAGTTCTTC | CASSQEGEGFYNEQFF
TRBJ1-1 | TRBV12-3/TRBV12-4 | . | . | TGTGCCAGCAGTCCCAACCGGGGCGCCGGAACTGAAGCTTTCTTT | CASSPNRGAGTEAFF
TRBJ1-1 | TRBV7-9 | . | TRBD1 | TGTGCCAGCAGCCCGCAGGGACAGGGGTTTTTCACTGAAGCTTTCTTT | CASSPQGQGFFTEAFF
TRBJ2-4 | TRBV28 | many | . | TGTGCCAGCAGTTTAGTGGGGGGTTTAGCCAAAAACATTCAGTACTTC | CASSLVGGLAKNIQYF
TRBJ1-6 | TRBV5-1 | . | . | TGCGCCAGCAGTGAACCGGAGGGACCCCTCCACTTT | CASSEPEGPLHF
TRBJ2-5 | TRBV19 | many | . | TGTGCCAGTAGTATAGATCACGGGCTCCGACAAGAGACCCAGTACTTC | CASSIDHGLRQETQYF
TRBJ1-1 | TRBV28 | many | . | TGTGCCAGCAGTTTACGTTTGCCGGAAGCTTTCTTT | CASSLRLPEAFF
TRBJ2-7 | TRBV4-1 | many | TRBD2 | TGCGCCAGCAGCCAGGAGACTAGCGGGTGGTACGAGCAGTACTTC | CASSQETSGWYEQYF
TRBJ2-5 | TRBV28 | many | TRBD2 | TGTGCCAGCAGTTCCCGACTAGCGGGAGCCCAAGAGACCCAGTACTTC | CASSSRLAGAQETQYF
TRBJ2-5 | TRBV20-1 | . | TRBD2 | TGCAGTGCTAGGGACGACCTAAGCGGGAAGGGAGAGACCCAGTACTTC | CSARDDLSGKGETQYF
TRBJ2-3 | TRBV7-2 | many | TRBD2 | TGTGCCAGCAGCCTAGCGGGGTACACAGATACGCAGTATTTT | CASSLAGYTDTQYF
TRBJ2-1 | TRBV2 | . | TRBD2 | TGTGCCAGCAGTGAAATTAGCGGGAGGGCTCACAATGAGCAGTTCTTC | CASSEISGRAHNEQFF
TRBJ2-7 | TRBV19 | many | TRBD2 | TGTGCCAGTAGCAAAGGAGCGGGAGCGCTTACCGAGCAGTACTTC | CASSKGAGALTEQYF
TRBJ1-5 | TRBV27 | . | TRBD1 | TGTGCCAGCAGTGGGTCCCGACAGGGAGCCCGTAAACAGCCCCAGCATTTT | CASSGSRQGARKQPQHF
TRBJ2-1 | TRBV6-6 | many | . | TGTGCCAGCAGTTACCCGGCCCCCGGGGGAATCTACAATGAGCAGTTCTTC | CASSYPAPGGIYNEQFF
TRBJ2-1 | TRBV5-4 | . | . | TGTGCCAGCAGCTCACGAGACGGAGAAAATGAGCAGTTCTTC | CASSSRDGENEQFF
TRBJ2-3 | TRBV7-9 | . | . | TGTGCCAGGAGTTCGGACAGATACACAGATACGCAGTATTTT | CARSSDRYTDTQYF
TRBJ1-6 | TRBV20-1 | . | . | TGCAGTGCGGGGGTGGGGGATTCAACCCTCAACTTT | CSAGVGDSTLNF
TRBJ1-3 | TRBV18 | . | . | TGTGCCAGCTCGGAAACTCACACGGCCTCTGGAAACACCATATATTTT | CASSETHTASGNTIYF
TRBJ2-7 | TRBV6-1 | many | . | TGTGCCAGCAGTTCCCCTGATACAGAGGGCGAGCAGTACTTC | CASSSPDTEGEQYF
TRBJ2-7 | TRBV20-1 | . | TRBD2 | TGCATTGCTAGACGGCGGGAGAGCCACTCCTACGAGCAGTACTTC | CIARRRESHSYEQYF
TRBJ2-2 | TRBV27 | many | TRBD1 | TGTGCCAGCAGCCTAACGGGGCAGGGGGTGACCGGGGAGCTGTTTTTT | CASSLTGQGVTGELFF
TRBJ1-3 | TRBV4-1 | . | . | TGCGCCAGCAGCCAAGGTCCAGGGACAGGAAACACCATATATTTT | CASSQGPGTGNTIYF
TRBJ2-2 | TRBV5-4 | few | TRBD2 | TGTGCCAGCAGCGAGGGACTAGCGGGAGGCACCGGGGAGCTGTTTTTT | CASSEGLAGGTGELFF
TRBJ1-1 | TRBV10-3 | few | TRBD1 | TGTGCCATCAGTGAGTCCGCAGGGGGGGAGGCTTTCTTT | CAISESAGGEAFF
TRBJ1-1 | TRBV6-1 | many | . | TGTGCCAGCAGTGAAAACGCTAACACTGAAGCTTTCTTT | CASSENANTEAFF
TRBJ2-7 | TRBV12-3/TRBV12-4 | few | . | TGTGCCAGCAGTTTAAGTGTGGGCGGTACCTACGAGCAGTACTTC | CASSLSVGGTYEQYF